A selection of T cell receptor beta chains follows, all from one sample in a study of blood T cell repertoires in COVID-19. The method was immunoSEQ multiplex PCR; TCRdb's version includes in-frame clones alone and lacks a portion of them. The data contain about 280,000 clones, approximately 91% of them seen just once; the ten biggest clones take up 2% to 2.5%. Sequenced material: peripheral blood. These receptors originate from a man aged 45-65 years with acute or convalescent COVID-19. The CDR3 runs from the conserved cysteine through the conserved F or W. D genes are given only for firm matches. Size is stated for part of the rows, as once, few or many counts, or as a class when the clone is expanded.

v_gene	j_gene	abundance	d_gene	CDR3nt	CDR3aa
TRBV11-2	TRBJ2-7	.	.	TGTGCCAGCAGCTTAGGGGCCCCACCGATCTACGAGCAGTACTTC	CASSLGAPPIYEQYF
TRBV11-3	TRBJ2-7	.	.	TGTGCCAGCAGCTCCTCCGCGGTCCTTAGTGAGCAGTACTTC	CASSSSAVLSEQYF
TRBV6-5	TRBJ2-3	.	TRBD1	TGTGCCAGCAAGACAGGGGTGAGCACAGATACGCAGTATTTT	CASKTGVSTDTQYF
TRBV9	TRBJ1-1	.	.	TGTGCCAGCAGCGTCGACACAGGGCGGGGGACTGAAGCTTTCTTT	CASSVDTGRGTEAFF
TRBV7-9	TRBJ2-3	.	TRBD2	TGTGCCAGCACCGGGGGGGGCTCCACAGATACGCAGTATTTT	CASTGGGSTDTQYF
TRBV7-3	TRBJ2-5	few	TRBD2	TGTGCCAGCAGCTTAAGCGGGGGGTCCGGGACCCAGTACTTC	CASSLSGGSGTQYF
TRBV3-1/TRBV3-2	TRBJ1-3	.	.	TGTGCCAGCAGCCCATACAGGGCTGGAAACACCATATATTTT	CASSPYRAGNTIYF
TRBV2	TRBJ2-5	.	.	TGTGCCAGCACCAAAGACGGCGGGCCCCAAGAGACCCAGTACTTC	CASTKDGGPQETQYF
TRBV10-1	TRBJ2-1	.	TRBD2	TGCGCCAGCAGTGTAGCTAGCGGGGGAAGCAATGAGCAGTTCTTC	CASSVASGGSNEQFF
TRBV19	TRBJ1-5	few	TRBD1	TGTGCCAGTACCAAGGGGACAGGGGTTTATCAGCCCCAGCATTTT	CASTKGTGVYQPQHF
TRBV5-4	TRBJ1-1	.	TRBD1	TGTGCCAGCAGCCCGGGACAGGCGAACACTGAAGCTTTCTTT	CASSPGQANTEAFF
TRBV20-1	TRBJ1-5	.	.	TGCAGTGCTAGTGGTCCTTATAGCAATCAGCCCCAGCATTTT	CSASGPYSNQPQHF
TRBV5-1	TRBJ2-7	.	.	TGCGCCAGCAGCTTGGGGCTGAACAGGGCCAGCGAGCAGTACTTC	CASSLGLNRASEQYF
TRBV9	TRBJ1-2	.	.	TGTGCCAGCAGTTACGGGGGTCGGCAGGATGGCTACACCTTC	CASSYGGRQDGYTF
TRBV30	TRBJ2-5	.	.	TGTGCCTGGAGTGGGCAGGGAGGAGAGACCCAGTACTTC	CAWSGQGGETQYF
TRBV6-5	TRBJ1-5	once	TRBD1	TGTGCCAGCAGTCCCCGACAGGGGACCTATCAGCCCCAGCATTTT	CASSPRQGTYQPQHF
TRBV24-1	TRBJ1-2	.	TRBD1	TGTGCCACCAGTGATTCCCGGGACAGGAGGAGGGGGTACTATGGCTACACCTTC	CATSDSRDRRRGYYGYTF
TRBV19	TRBJ1-5	.	.	TGTGCCAGTAGTATAGAGACCGCAGTGAGGAGCAATCAGCCCCAGCATTTT	CASSIETAVRSNQPQHF
TRBV6-5	TRBJ1-1	.	TRBD1	TGTGCCAGCGAGACAGGGTCGGGAACTGAAGCTTTCTTT	CASETGSGTEAFF
TRBV18	TRBJ1-6	few	.	TGTGCCAGCTCACCCCGGGGAACCATGGGTTCACCCCTCCACTTT	CASSPRGTMGSPLHF
TRBV3-1/TRBV3-2	TRBJ1-2	.	.	TGTGCCAGCAGCCAGACACCCGGCTATGGCTACACCTTC	CASSQTPGYGYTF
TRBV6-4	TRBJ2-5	.	.	TGTGCCAGCAGTGTGACACCCCGAGAGACCCAGTACTTC	CASSVTPRETQYF
TRBV20-1	TRBJ2-5	.	TRBD1	TGCAGTGCTAGTGGGGCTGCAGGGGGCGGAGGAGAGACCCAGTACTTC	CSASGAAGGGGETQYF
TRBV6-5	TRBJ1-2	.	TRBD1	TGTGCCAGCAGATCCGGACAGGGACTCTATGGCTACACCTTC	CASRSGQGLYGYTF
TRBV30	TRBJ1-1	.	.	TGTGCCTGGAGTTGGAACAGCGGAGTGAATGAAGCTTTCTTT	CAWSWNSGVNEAFF
TRBV2	TRBJ1-5	.	TRBD1	TGTGCCAGCAGTCTAGACAGGGGAAATCAGCCCCAGCATTTT	CASSLDRGNQPQHF
TRBV5-8	TRBJ1-1	once	.	TGTGCCAGCACCTACCGGACAGCCCTGAACACTGAAGCTTTCTTT	CASTYRTALNTEAFF
TRBV5-1	TRBJ2-7	.	.	TGCGCCAGCAGCTTGCCAGGGGCCTACGAGCAGTACTTC	CASSLPGAYEQYF
TRBV2	TRBJ1-2	.	TRBD1	TGTGCCAGCCCGAACCTCGACAGGGACGGCTACACCTTC	CASPNLDRDGYTF